This T cell receptor beta chain originates from a study of blood T cell repertoires in COVID-19. Study-level background: Donors in the United States, Italy and Spain gave samples during acute or convalescent COVID-19.

Germline V gene lookup returns CDR1 SGHTA and CDR2 FQGNSA. The CDR3 extends over 14 amino acids. The ends were cut back, 5 bases at V and 3 bases at J, with 14 bases in the middle. Only in-frame clones appear in the TCRdb table, and some are missing; sequencing was by immunoSEQ multiplex PCR. The sample shows around 220,000 clones, around 88% of them seen only once. This rearrangement joins TRBV7-2 to TRBJ2-7; no clear D gene. This TCR was sampled from a man younger than 30 with active or convalescent COVID-19. The material sequenced was peripheral blood. The CDR3 DNA sequence: TGTGCCAGCAGCCCCGGGTCCCCGCTCTACGAGCAGTACTTC. It is translated as CASSPGSPLYEQYF.